This is a list of T cell receptor beta chains from one sample in a study of cytomegalovirus exposure and HLA in healthy donors. Using immunoSEQ multiplex PCR, the repertoire was profiled, and TCRdb retains in-frame clones only, with some absent. The table lists 220,000 or so clones, approximately 79% of them singletons. Sample: PBMCs. All receptors come from a middle-aged man in good health and CMV-seronegative. CDR3s include the opening cysteine and the closing phenylalanine or tryptophan. A D gene is named only where the DNA matches it firmly. Clone size is not always given. Where it is, it says once, few, many or a class for expanded clones.

clone_size	d_call	j_call	v_call	cdr3_nt	cdr3_aa
.	.	TRBJ2-2	TRBV19	TGTGCCAGTAGTATCAGGAGGACCGGGGAGCTGTTTTTT	CASSIRRTGELFF
.	.	TRBJ2-2	TRBV6-1	TGTGCCAGCAGTGGGAGACTGAACACCGGGGAGCTGTTTTTT	CASSGRLNTGELFF
once	.	TRBJ1-2	TRBV28	TGTGCCAGCAGTTTAATGTGGGGCGCAGATGGCTACACCTTC	CASSLMWGADGYTF
.	TRBD1	TRBJ2-1	TRBV30	TGTGCCTGGAGTCCGGGACAGCCCCGTGGGTTCTACAATGAGCAGTTCTTC	CAWSPGQPRGFYNEQFF
.	.	TRBJ2-7	TRBV28	TGTGCCAGCAGTTTGGGGACACCAGGCTACGAGCAGTACTTC	CASSLGTPGYEQYF
.	TRBD1	TRBJ2-3	TRBV7-9	TGTGCCAGCACCTTCGGACAGGGCGATACGCAGTATTTT	CASTFGQGDTQYF
.	TRBD1	TRBJ1-6	TRBV4-1	TGCGCCAGCAGCCCTCCAGTTGGCTATTATGATGGGACAGGGGGCAATTCACCCCTCCACTTT	CASSPPVGYYDGTGGNSPLHF
few	TRBD2	TRBJ2-5	TRBV2	TGTGCCAGCAGTGACGGGGGGTCACCTCAAGAGACCCAGTACTTC	CASSDGGSPQETQYF
.	.	TRBJ2-7	TRBV7-9	TGTGCCAGCAGCTTAATTGGGCAGGGTGGCAACGAGCAGTACTTC	CASSLIGQGGNEQYF
.	.	TRBJ2-7	TRBV7-9	TGTGCCAGCAGCTTACTCGAGGAGAGGACCTACGAGCAGTACTTC	CASSLLEERTYEQYF
few	TRBD2	TRBJ2-1	TRBV27	TGTGCCAGCAGTGTAGCGGGAGGTGGGTACAATGAGCAGTTCTTC	CASSVAGGGYNEQFF
.	.	TRBJ2-7	TRBV6-4	TGTGCCAGCAGTGATCGACACGGCGACGAGCAGTACTTC	CASSDRHGDEQYF
.	.	TRBJ2-7	TRBV5-4	TGTGCCAGCAGCTTGGATGGAGGGGACTACGAGCAGTACTTC	CASSLDGGDYEQYF
few	.	TRBJ2-2	TRBV30	TGTGCCTGGAAAGAGACAACGAACACCGGGGAGCTGTTTTTT	CAWKETTNTGELFF
.	.	TRBJ2-5	TRBV18	TGTGCCAGCTCACTCGAGGATTATGTGCAGTACTTC	CASSLEDYVQYF
.	TRBD2	TRBJ2-1	TRBV9	TGTGCCAGCAGCGCCGGGACTAGCGGAAGCTCCTACAATGAGCAGTTCTTC	CASSAGTSGSSYNEQFF
few	.	TRBJ1-1	TRBV18	TGTGCCAGCTCACCTAGGGACATCTCGCTGAACACTGAAGCTTTCTTT	CASSPRDISLNTEAFF
.	.	TRBJ1-2	TRBV2	TGTGCCAGCAGCCCGCGTAATGGTGGCTACACCTTC	CASSPRNGGYTF
once	TRBD2	TRBJ2-6	TRBV2	TGTGCCAGCAATGTAGCGGGAGGCCGTCCTGGGGCCAACGTCCTGACTTTC	CASNVAGGRPGANVLTF
once	.	TRBJ1-4	TRBV4-1	TGCGCCAGCAGCCAAGCCGCGGGGGCTTACGATGAAAAACTGTTTTTT	CASSQAAGAYDEKLFF
.	.	TRBJ1-5	TRBV4-1	TGCGCCAGCAGGCTTGAAGGGGGACCCCTTAGCAATCAGCCCCAGCATTTT	CASRLEGGPLSNQPQHF
once	TRBD2	TRBJ2-7	TRBV30	TGTGCCTGGGGGGGACTAGCGGGATACGAGCAGTACTTC	CAWGGLAGYEQYF
once	TRBD2	TRBJ2-2	TRBV19	TGTGCCAGTAGTATAGAAGCAGCGGGAGAGACCGGGGAGCTGTTTTTT	CASSIEAAGETGELFF
.	TRBD2	TRBJ2-1	TRBV10-1	TGCGCCAGCAGTAGTGGCGGGAGGGCAAACAATGAGCAGTTCTTC	CASSSGGRANNEQFF
.	TRBD1	TRBJ2-3	TRBV6-5	TGTGCCAGCAGTTACTACAGGGGGCAAGATACGCAGTATTTT	CASSYYRGQDTQYF
.	.	TRBJ1-4	TRBV7-9	TGTGCCAGCAGCTTAAACGGAGGCGAAAAACTGTTTTTT	CASSLNGGEKLFF
once	.	TRBJ2-1	TRBV5-1	TGCGCCAGCAGCCTTTCGACTGGAACTAATGAGCAGTTCTTC	CASSLSTGTNEQFF
.	.	TRBJ1-1	TRBV2	TGTGCCAGCAGAGGGGAATGGGTGCTGCGCATGAACACTGAAGCTTTCTTT	CASRGEWVLRMNTEAFF
once	.	TRBJ2-2	TRBV7-6	TGTGCCAGCAGCTTAGCAAGACTTAGCGCCGGGGAGCTGTTTTTT	CASSLARLSAGELFF
.	TRBD1	TRBJ2-2	TRBV7-3	TGTGCCAGCAGCCCTCGACAGGGACGGGCCGGGGAGCTGTTTTTT	CASSPRQGRAGELFF
.	TRBD2	TRBJ2-5	TRBV19	TGTGCCAGCTCGGATCGGGGGGGCAACGGGGAGACCCAGTACTTC	CASSDRGGNGETQYF
few	.	TRBJ2-2	TRBV5-4	TGTGCCAGCAGCTTTGGGCTGGTCGGGAGACTGTGCACCGGGGAGCTGTTTTTT	CASSFGLVGRLCTGELFF
.	TRBD1	TRBJ1-2	TRBV5-1	TGCGCCAGCAGCTCAGGGACAGTGACTAACTATGGCTACACCTTC	CASSSGTVTNYGYTF
.	.	TRBJ2-2	TRBV21-1	TGTGCCAGCAAGGAGGGGACTAGAGAGAGGGAGCTGTTTTTT	CASKEGTRERELFF
.	.	TRBJ2-3	TRBV27	TGTGCCAGTAAGAGTAGCGGAGGATCTAGCACAGATACGCAGTATTTT	CASKSSGGSSTDTQYF